In this sample, the clone carrying this T cell receptor (beta chain) turned up many times. TCR beta CDR3 sequences were amplified from RNA transcripts. HTBI primers were used for first-round RT-PCR of the TCR CDR3. One entry per CDR3 protein, called by TCRdb with MiXCR from the multiplex PCR reads. The data contain 500,000 or so distinct CDR3 sequences, 15% to 20% of them singletons. CDR3 length equals 15 residues. CDR1 is SGHRS and CDR2 is YFSETQ in the germline V gene. V was pared by 0 bases and J by 0 bases, with 9 bases between. This entry is derived from a study of T cells in Graves' hyperthyroidism and ophthalmopathy. Ophthalmopathy patients all had a Clinical Activity Score of at least 3, a NOSPECS grade of at least 4 and disease under 3 months old.

The clonotype comes from a woman aged 18-30 years with Graves' ophthalmopathy. This sequence joins TRBV5-1 and TRBJ1-2; weak D call: TRBD1 (5 bases). The specimen was blood. CDR3 sequence (DNA): TGCGCCAGCAGCTTGGAAGGGGCGACTAACTATGGCTACACCTTC. Its translation is CASSLEGATNYGYTF.